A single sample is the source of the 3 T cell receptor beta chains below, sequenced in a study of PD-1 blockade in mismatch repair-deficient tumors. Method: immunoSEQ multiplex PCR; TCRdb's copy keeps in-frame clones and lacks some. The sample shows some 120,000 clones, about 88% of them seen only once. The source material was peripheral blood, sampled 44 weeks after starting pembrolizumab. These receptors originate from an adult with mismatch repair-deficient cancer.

CDR3 amino acids: CASSLGQGALGYTF. The CDR3 DNA is TGTGCCAGCAGCTTAGGCCAGGGGGCTCTAGGCTACACCTTC. This rearrangement joins TRBV11-3 to TRBJ1-2, with 8 bases matching TRBD1. CDR1 and CDR2 (germline): SGHNT, YENEEA. J lost 8 bases, V lost 1 base, and 6 bases had no gene match. The CDR3 loop spans 14 amino acids.

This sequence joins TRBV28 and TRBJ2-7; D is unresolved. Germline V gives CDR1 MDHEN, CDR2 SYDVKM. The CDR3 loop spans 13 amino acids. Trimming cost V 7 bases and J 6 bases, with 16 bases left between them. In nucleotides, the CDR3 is TGTGCCAGCACCCGGGCCTTGGGTGCCGAGCAGTACTTC. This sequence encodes CASTRALGAEQYF. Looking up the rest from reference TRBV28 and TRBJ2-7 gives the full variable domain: DVKVTQSSRYLVKRTGEKVFLECVQDMDHENMFWYRQDPGLGLRLIYFSYDVKMKEKGDIPEGYSVSREKKERFSLILESASTNQTSMYLCASTRALGAEQYFGPGTRLTVT.

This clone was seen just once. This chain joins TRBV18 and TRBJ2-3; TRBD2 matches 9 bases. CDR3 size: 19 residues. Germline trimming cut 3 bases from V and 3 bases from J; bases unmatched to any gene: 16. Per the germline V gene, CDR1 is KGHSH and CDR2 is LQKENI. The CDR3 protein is CASSPSVGSGRRLTDTQYF. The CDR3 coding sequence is TGTGCCAGCTCACCTAGCGTTGGTAGCGGGAGAAGGTTGACAGATACGCAGTATTTT.